These 16 T cell receptor beta chains were sequenced from one sample in a study of blood T cell repertoires in COVID-19. The repertoire was sequenced with immunoSEQ multiplex PCR; TCRdb's copy has only in-frame clones and lacks some. The data show around 110,000 clones, 82% seen once. The sequenced sample consisted of peripheral blood. The receptors were gathered from a woman in her seventies with acute or convalescent COVID-19.

The V gene is TRBV29-1, the J gene TRBJ2-3; 7 bases map to TRBD2. After removal of 4 bases from V and 2 bases from J, the junction contained 9 bases not matched to a gene. Per the germline V gene, CDR1 is SQVTM and CDR2 is ANQGSEA. The CDR3 contains 15 residues. CDR3 protein: CSVGDPGLPTDTQYF. In DNA form, the CDR3 reads TGCAGCGTTGGAGACCCGGGACTACCCACAGATACGCAGTATTTT.

This sequence joins TRBV5-1 and TRBJ2-2; 11 bases agree with TRBD1. The CDR3 covers 18 residues. Germline V gene sequence: CDR1 SGHRS, CDR2 YFSETQ. The V segment lost 1 base and the J segment 5 bases; nucleotides outside the gene matches: 10. The chain's CDR3 is CASSLFPPGQGATGELFF. Here the CDR3 DNA reads TGCGCCAGCAGCTTGTTTCCCCCTGGACAGGGGGCAACCGGGGAGCTGTTTTTT.

This clone came up a few times. The V gene is TRBV7-2, the J gene TRBJ1-3; D gene uncertain. Per the germline V gene, CDR1 is SGHTA and CDR2 is FQGNSA. The CDR3 totals 13 residues. V was cut by 0 bases and J by 8 bases, with 8 bases left in between. The CDR3 sequence: CASSLAREDTIYF. CDR3 sequence (DNA): TGTGCCAGCAGCTTAGCCCGGGAGGACACCATATATTTT.

The rearrangement links TRBV6-5 to TRBJ1-1; D might be TRBD1 (6 bases). CDR1 is MNHEY and CDR2 is SVGAGI in the germline V gene. V was pared by 5 bases and J by 3 bases, with 10 bases between. CDR3 length: 13 amino acids. The CDR3 loop reads CASSPQGYTEAFF. DNA for the CDR3: TGTGCCAGCAGTCCACAGGGTTACACTGAAGCTTTCTTT.

The chain uses TRBV14 and TRBJ2-2; D gene ambiguous. Germline CDR1 SGHDN, CDR2 FVKESK. V shed 0 bases and J shed 4 bases, with 12 bases lying between them. The CDR3 contains 16 residues. CDR3 bases: TGTGCCAGCAGCCAAGAGGGCAGGCGCCTCACCGGGGAGCTGTTTTTT. It is translated as CASSQEGRRLTGELFF.

This chain joins TRBV5-1 and TRBJ2-4; 11 nucleotides align to TRBD2. There are 19 residues in the CDR3. The trim removed 0 bases at V and 0 bases at J, leaving 8 bases unmatched. CDR1 SGHRS and CDR2 YFSETQ come from the germline V gene. CDR3 in DNA: TGCGCCAGCAGCTTGGGAGGAACTAGCGGGGGAAGAGCCAAAAACATTCAGTACTTC. This encodes CASSLGGTSGGRAKNIQYF.

The V and J genes are TRBV27 and TRBJ1-1, with D perhaps TRBD1 (6 bases). The V and J ends lost 4 bases and 3 bases respectively, with 15 bases between them. CDR1 is MNHEY, CDR2 SMNVEV, per germline (reference sequence). The CDR3 extends over 15 amino acids. The CDR3, as DNA: TGTGCCAGCAGTTCCCCGGGACAAATGGACACTGAAGCTTTCTTT. Amino acid sequence: CASSSPGQMDTEAFF.

This rearrangement joins TRBV30 to TRBJ1-1; tentative D call: TRBD1 (5 bases). V was cut by 3 bases and J by 5 bases, with 10 bases left in between. Germline V CDR1 and CDR2: GTSNPN, SVGIG (reference sequence). The CDR3 consists of 12 residues. The CDR3 sequence: CAWRGGRTEAFF. Written as DNA, the CDR3 is TGTGCCTGGAGGGGGGGTCGAACTGAAGCTTTCTTT.

CDR3 DNA: TGTGCCAGTCGTTCGACTAGCGCTCAGTATTTT. Its translation: CASRSTSAQYF. J is TRBJ2-3 and V is TRBV19; 8 bases map to TRBD2. Germline V gene sequence: CDR1 LNHDA, CDR2 SQIVND (reference sequence). The length of the CDR3 is 11 residues. Trimming at V came to 8 bases and at J to 12 bases, leaving 7 bases not matched to a gene.

V gene TRBV6-5 combines with J gene TRBJ2-3; 12 nucleotides agree with TRBD2. The germline gives CDR1 MNHEY, CDR2 SVGAGI. CDR3 length: 15 residues. V gave up 7 bases and J gave up 6 bases; unmatched junction bases: 8. CDR3 DNA sequence: TGTGCCAGCAAAGCACTAGCGGGGGGCAGGGATACGCAGTATTTT. This sequence encodes CASKALAGGRDTQYF.

The V call is TRBV9, the J call TRBJ2-3; 11 bases fit TRBD2. CDR1 SGDLS and CDR2 YYNGEE come from the germline V gene. Trimming cost V 4 bases and J 4 bases; bases outside gene matches: 14. This CDR3 region has 18 residues. The CDR3 sequence: CASSKSSGGLRGPDTQYF. CDR3 nucleotides: TGTGCCAGCAGCAAGTCTAGCGGGGGGCTCCGGGGCCCAGATACGCAGTATTTT.

This clone is a singleton in its sample. This chain joins TRBV6-5 and TRBJ1-2, with TRBD1 matching 8 bases. In germline, CDR1 is MNHEY, CDR2 SVGAGI. Trimming took 6 bases from V and 5 from J; bases not matched to a gene: 11. The CDR3 has 15 residues. CDR3 loop: CASRPGQGNRYGYTF. Here the CDR3 DNA reads TGTGCCAGCAGACCAGGACAGGGAAATCGGTATGGCTACACCTTC.

The chain recombines TRBV7-2 with TRBJ1-6; 8 bases fit TRBD1. V dropped 0 bases and J dropped 9; count of bases not matched to a gene: 4. Germline V CDR1 and CDR2: SGHTA, FQGNSA. The CDR3 loop spans 15 amino acids. The chain's CDR3 is CASSLAAGGFSPLHF. Here the CDR3 DNA reads TGTGCCAGCAGCTTAGCGGCAGGGGGCTTTTCACCCCTCCACTTT.

The chain employs TRBV5-1 and TRBJ1-2, with 7 bases identical to TRBD1. The junction had 9 bases not matched to a gene; V was cut back by 0 bases and J by 7 bases. The CDR3 is made up of 15 amino acids. Germline lookup yields CDR1 SGHRS and CDR2 YFSETQ. The CDR3 nucleotides are TGCGCCAGCAGCTTGGTTCTTGGAGGGGGCGCTGGCTACACCTTC. It is translated as CASSLVLGGGAGYTF.

The CDR3 sequence: CASSLTDRENQPQHF. The CDR3, as DNA: TGTGCCAGCAGCTTAACGGACAGGGAGAATCAGCCCCAGCATTTT. This chain uses TRBV7-8 with TRBJ1-5, with 8 nucleotides matching TRBD1. The junction had 4 bases not matched to a gene; V was cut back by 2 bases and J by 4 bases. The CDR3 length is 15 residues. In germline, CDR1 is SGHVS, CDR2 FQNEAQ. The full variable domain, rest sourced from reference TRBV7-8 and TRBJ1-5, is GAGVSQSPRYKVAKRGQDVALRCDPISGHVSLFWYQQALGQGPEFLTYFQNEAQLDKSGLPSDRFFAERPEGSVSTLKIQRTQQEDSAVYLCASSLTDRENQPQHFGDGTRLSIL.

CDR3 protein: CASSTRTGGSEAFF. Here the CDR3 DNA reads TGTGCCAGCAGTACGCGGACAGGGGGATCTGAAGCTTTCTTT. The V call is TRBV11-3, the J call TRBJ1-1, with 10 bases lining up with TRBD1. The germline V gene encodes CDR1 SGHNT and CDR2 YENEEA. The CDR3 covers 14 residues. V was pared by 6 bases and J by 6 bases, with 7 bases of the junction left unmatched.